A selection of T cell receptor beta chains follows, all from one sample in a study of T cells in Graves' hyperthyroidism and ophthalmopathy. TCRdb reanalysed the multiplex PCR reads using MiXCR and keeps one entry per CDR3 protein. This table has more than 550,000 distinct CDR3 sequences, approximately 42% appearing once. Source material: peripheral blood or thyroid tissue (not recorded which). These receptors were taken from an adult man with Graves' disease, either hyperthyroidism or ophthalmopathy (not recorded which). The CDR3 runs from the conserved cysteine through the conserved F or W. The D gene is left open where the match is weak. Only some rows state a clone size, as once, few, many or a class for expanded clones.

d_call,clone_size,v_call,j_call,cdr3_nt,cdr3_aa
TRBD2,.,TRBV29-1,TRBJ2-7,TGCAGCGTTAGTCTAGGACTAGTGGCCTACGAGCAGTACTTC,CSVSLGLVAYEQYF
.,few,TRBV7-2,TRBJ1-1,TGTGCCAGCAGCCTAAAGGGACTTCGGAACACTGAAGCTTTCTTT,CASSLKGLRNTEAFF
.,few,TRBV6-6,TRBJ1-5,TGTGCCAGCAGTGGAGTGGCAGTCTCGAATCAGCCCCAGCATTTT,CASSGVAVSNQPQHF
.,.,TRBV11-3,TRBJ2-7,TGTGCCAGCAGCTTTTTACAGGGAAGCGAGCAGTACTTC,CASSFLQGSEQYF
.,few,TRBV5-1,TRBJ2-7,TGTGCCAGCAGCTTAGCCGGCGGGGGCACCTACGAGCAGTACTTC,CASSLAGGGTYEQYF
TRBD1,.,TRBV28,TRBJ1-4,TGTGCCAGCAGCGAACGAGGCAGGGGGCGTGAAAAACTGTTTTTT,CASSERGRGREKLFF
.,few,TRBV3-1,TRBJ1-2,TGTGCCAGCAGCCAAGGCTCTGGCTCCGGTGGCTACACCTTC,CASSQGSGSGGYTF
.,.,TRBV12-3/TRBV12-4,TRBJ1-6,TGTGCCAGCAGTGAACGATTTTATAATTCACCCCTCCACTTT,CASSERFYNSPLHF
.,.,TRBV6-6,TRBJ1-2,TGTGCCAGCGGAGAAAACAGACAGGTTGGATATGGCTACACCTTC,CASGENRQVGYGYTF
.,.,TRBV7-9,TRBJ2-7,TGTGCCAGCAGCTTAAGTCTAGGGGGGCAAGAGCAGTACTTC,CASSLSLGGQEQYF
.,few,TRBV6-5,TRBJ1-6,TGTGCCAGTAGTATTGCCGGACGCCTAAGCTCCTATAATTCACCCCTCCACTTT,CASSIAGRLSSYNSPLHF
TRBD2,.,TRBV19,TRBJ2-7,TGTGCCAGTAGTACCGGACTAGCGGGAGACCACGAGCAGTACTTC,CASSTGLAGDHEQYF
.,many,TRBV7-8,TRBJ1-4,TGTGCCAGCAGCTTTGGACAGCTTGCAACTAATGAAAAACTGTTTTTT,CASSFGQLATNEKLFF
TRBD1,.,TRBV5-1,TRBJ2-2,TGCGCCAGCAGCAGACCGGGACAGGCGATCACGAACACCGGGGAGCTGTTTTTT,CASSRPGQAITNTGELFF
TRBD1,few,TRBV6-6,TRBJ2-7,TGTGCCAGCAGCCGGGACAGGGCATTCTACGAGCAGTACTTC,CASSRDRAFYEQYF
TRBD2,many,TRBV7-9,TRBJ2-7,TGTGCCAGCAGCCCAGCGGGAGGGCCCTACGAGCAGTACTTC,CASSPAGGPYEQYF
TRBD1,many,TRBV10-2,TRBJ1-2,TGCGCCAGCAGTCAGGCGGGACAGGCTTATGGCTACACCTTC,CASSQAGQAYGYTF
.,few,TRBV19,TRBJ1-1,TGTGCCAGTAGTATAACCGGTATAACTTTCTTT,CASSITGITFF
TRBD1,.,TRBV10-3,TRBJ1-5,TGTGCCATCAGTGGCAACGGACAGGCTCAGCCCCAGCATTTT,CAISGNGQAQPQHF
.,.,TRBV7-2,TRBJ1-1,TGTGCCAGCAGCTTGGGGCTGAGTGCTTTCTTT,CASSLGLSAFF
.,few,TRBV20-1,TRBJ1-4,TGCAGTGCTAGACTGGGGGAGCGAGAAAAACTGTTTTTT,CSARLGEREKLFF
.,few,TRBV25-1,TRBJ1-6,TGTGCCAGCAGTGCCCCCAGCCGCAACTATAATTCACCCCTCCACTTT,CASSAPSRNYNSPLHF
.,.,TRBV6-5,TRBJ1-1,TGTGCCAGCAGTCGGGAAACCATGAACACTGAAGCTTTCTTT,CASSRETMNTEAFF
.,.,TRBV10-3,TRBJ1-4,TGTGCCATCAGTGAGTCGCAACAGGAGAATGAAAAACTGTTTTTT,CAISESQQENEKLFF
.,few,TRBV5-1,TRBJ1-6,TGCGCCAGCAGCTTGTCCGGAGGGAACCGGTCACCCCTCCACTTT,CASSLSGGNRSPLHF
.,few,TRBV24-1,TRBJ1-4,TGTGCCAGCAGTGAAGTGGGGACACCGGGGGAAAAACTGTTTTTT,CASSEVGTPGEKLFF
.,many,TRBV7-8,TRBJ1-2,TGTGCCAGCAGCTTTGGACTGACCGATGGCTACACCTTC,CASSFGLTDGYTF
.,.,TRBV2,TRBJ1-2,TGTGCCAGCAGTCCCCGGCAGGGGTGGGGTGGCTACACCTTC,CASSPRQGWGGYTF
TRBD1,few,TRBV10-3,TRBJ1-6,TGTGCCAGCTACCGGACAGGATCTAACTCACCCCTCCACTTT,CASYRTGSNSPLHF
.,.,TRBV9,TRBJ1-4,TGTGCCAGCAGCGTAGGGGGGGGCCTAGATGAAAAACTGTTTTTT,CASSVGGGLDEKLFF
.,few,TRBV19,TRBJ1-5,TGTGCCAGTAGTTTTGGGTACGGCAATCAGCCCCAGCATTTT,CASSFGYGNQPQHF
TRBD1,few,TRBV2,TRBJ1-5,TGTGCCAGCAGTGTTGGGACAGGGAATAATCAGCCCCAGCATTTT,CASSVGTGNNQPQHF
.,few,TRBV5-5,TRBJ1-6,TGTGCCAGCAGATCCCACGGCCTCTATAATTCACCCCTCCACTTT,CASRSHGLYNSPLHF
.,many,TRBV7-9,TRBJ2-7,TGTGCCAGCAGTTGGGGTGGTTACGAGCAGTACTTC,CASSWGGYEQYF
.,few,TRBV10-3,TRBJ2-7,TGTGCCATCAGTCCCGTACTAGGAGTGACCTACGAGCAGTACTTC,CAISPVLGVTYEQYF
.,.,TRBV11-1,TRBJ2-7,TGTGCCAGCAGCTTCCGGGTCTTCTCCTACGAGCAGTACTTC,CASSFRVFSYEQYF
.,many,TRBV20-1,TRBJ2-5,TGCAGTGCCAACCAAGGCTGGGCGGCCCAGTACTTC,CSANQGWAAQYF
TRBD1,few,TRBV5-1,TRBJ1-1,TGCGCCAGCAATACCGGGACAGGCACTGAAGCTTTCTTT,CASNTGTGTEAFF
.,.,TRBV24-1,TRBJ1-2,TGTGCCACCAGTTATATACGGGGAGCCTATGGCTACACCTTC,CATSYIRGAYGYTF
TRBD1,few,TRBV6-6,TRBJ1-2,TGTGCCAGCAGTTTATTGACAGGGGTCGGCTACACCTTC,CASSLLTGVGYTF
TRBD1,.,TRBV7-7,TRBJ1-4,TGTGCTAGCAGCCTCGCCAGGGGGCTTAATGAAATACTGTTTTTT,CASSLARGLNEILFF
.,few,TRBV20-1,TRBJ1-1,TGCAGTGCTAGAGAGAACAGGATCCCTGAAGCTTTCTTT,CSARENRIPEAFF
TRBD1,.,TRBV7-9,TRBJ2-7,TGTGCCAGCAGCCACTTAGAGACAGGGGGCACCTACGAGCAGTACTTC,CASSHLETGGTYEQYF
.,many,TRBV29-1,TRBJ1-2,TGCAGCGTTGGCCCCAGGGCGGGGAACTATGGCTACACCTTC,CSVGPRAGNYGYTF
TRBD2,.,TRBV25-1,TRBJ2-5,TGTGCCAGCAGTGAATATCGGGTTCGGGCAGGGAGGACTAGTGAGACCCAGTACTTC,CASSEYRVRAGRTSETQYF
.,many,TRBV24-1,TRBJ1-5,TGTGCCACCAGTGATTGGGGTAGGGATCAGCCCCAGCATTTT,CATSDWGRDQPQHF
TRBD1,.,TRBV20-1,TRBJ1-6,TGCAGTGCTAGCGCTCCCGGACAGGGTGTTGGTAATTCACCCCTCCACTTT,CSASAPGQGVGNSPLHF
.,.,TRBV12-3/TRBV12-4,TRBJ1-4,TGTGCCAGCAGTTTTCATCGGGGGGTCGCAACTAATGAAAAACTGTTTTTT,CASSFHRGVATNEKLFF
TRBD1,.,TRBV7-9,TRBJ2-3,TGTGCCAGCAGCCAACCCCCGGACAGGGGCACAGATACGCAGTATTTT,CASSQPPDRGTDTQYF
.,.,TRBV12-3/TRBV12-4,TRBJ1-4,TGTGCCAGCAGAGAGGGGACTTCGGAAAAACTGTTTTTT,CASREGTSEKLFF